This T cell receptor (beta chain) was identified in a study of cytomegalovirus exposure and HLA in healthy donors. General study points: CMV antigen specificity of three CMV-associated chains was confirmed in vitro.

Regarding this clone: No antigen is known for it.

60 Vbeta and 13 Jbeta primers were used in PCR. Generated by immunoSEQ multiplex PCR, the TCRdb table keeps only in-frame clones and is missing some. The data hold over 200,000 clones, with almost 85% observed a single time. V was pared by 1 base and J by 6 bases, with 18 bases between. Germline lookup yields CDR1 GTSNPN and CDR2 SVGIG (reference sequence). This CDR3 has 15 amino acids. The chain couples TRBV30 to TRBJ1-2, with D possibly matching TRBD1 (6 bases). Sequencing input: PBMCs. This clonotype originated in a woman in her forties in good health and CMV-seronegative. In DNA, the CDR3 is TGTGCCTGGAGTGACGGGGGGCGCAAGGTGGATGGCTACACCTTC. As protein: CAWSDGGRKVDGYTF. Full variable domain (missing parts from reference TRBV30 and TRBJ1-2): SQTIHQWPATLVQPVGSPLSLECTVEGTSNPNLYWYRQAAGRGLQLLFYSVGIGQISSEVPQNLSASRPQDRQFILSSKKLLLSDSGFYLCAWSDGGRKVDGYTFGSGTRLTVV.